The 11 T cell receptor beta chains below all came from one sample that was sequenced in a study of T cell responses to AZD1222 COVID-19 vaccine (dated by TCRdb to the early 2020s). This specimen's time point label, per the study, means: about 28 days (+/-7) after the second vaccine dose. What this sample's treatment or condition label stands for: meningococcal conjugate vaccine given as trial control. Libraries came from the immunoSEQ multiplex PCR assay. TCRdb mirrors the immuneACCESS table, restricted to in-frame sequences. Some clones are absent from its copies; in checked studies, under half trace to an unresolved V gene, and the reason for the others is unknown. A total of some 40,000 clones appear in this sample, about 88% of them only once. Roughly a quarter of the sample lies in the top ten. The sample here was peripheral blood, taken 28 days after the second dose of the MenACWY control vaccine. All receptors derive from an adult who received the MenACWY meningococcal vaccine as a control.

The chain recombines TRBV5-4 with TRBJ2-7; D unclear. Germline CDR1 is SGHNT and CDR2 is YYREEE (reference sequence). The V gene lost 2 bases and the J gene lost 1 base, with 7 bases spanning the gap. The CDR3 runs 13 residues. CDR3 in amino acids: CASSFSRSYEQYF. CDR3 in DNA: TGTGCCAGCAGCTTTAGTAGGTCCTACGAGCAGTACTTC.

V gene TRBV28 combines with J gene TRBJ2-7, with D hard to call. V lost 10 bases, J lost 4 bases, and 17 bases lay in between. CDR3 length equals 13 residues. Per the germline V gene, CDR1 is MDHEN and CDR2 is SYDVKM. The CDR3 bases are TGTGCCACCCGGCCCGGCGGCTTGTACGAGCAGTACTTC. It translates to CATRPGGLYEQYF. Combining the CDR3 with reference TRBV28 and TRBJ2-7 gives the whole variable domain DVKVTQSSRYLVKRTGEKVFLECVQDMDHENMFWYRQDPGLGLRLIYFSYDVKMKEKGDIPEGYSVSREKKERFSLILESASTNQTSMYLCATRPGGLYEQYFGPGTRLTVT.

This chain connects TRBV6-5 to TRBJ2-1, with no clear D. V was clipped by 8 bases and J by 1 base, with 12 bases between them. The CDR3 contains 14 residues. Germline V CDR1 and CDR2: MNHEY, SVGAGI. The CDR3 region is CASRPDLSYNEQFF. CDR3 nucleotides: TGTGCCAGCCGACCCGACCTTTCCTACAATGAGCAGTTCTTC.

The chain links TRBV12-5 to TRBJ2-6, with 8 bases matching TRBD1. The CDR3 covers 18 residues. V shed 0 bases and J 3 bases; nucleotides not matched to a gene: 7. Per the germline V gene, CDR1 is LGHNT and CDR2 is FRNRAP. CDR3 region: CASGLVDRGIYGANVLTF. Here the CDR3 DNA reads TGTGCTAGTGGTTTGGTAGACAGGGGAATCTATGGGGCCAACGTCCTGACTTTC.

The CDR3: CASSFDGQTYGYTF. The DNA for the CDR3 is TGTGCCAGCAGCTTTGACGGGCAGACCTATGGCTACACCTTC. The rearrangement uses TRBV7-9 and TRBJ1-2; no definite D call. This CDR3 is built from 14 residues. Trimming shortened V by 3 bases and J by 4 bases, and 12 bases separated the two germline ends. Germline assignment: CDR1 SEHNR and CDR2 FQNEAQ (reference sequence).

V usage is TRBV5-1 and J usage is TRBJ2-4; 9 nucleotides match TRBD2. The CDR3 is 15 amino acids. Germline CDR1 SGHRS, CDR2 YFSETQ. V was pared by 3 bases and J by 4 bases, with 5 bases of the junction left unmatched. The CDR3 reads CASSSGGREKNIQYF. CDR3 DNA sequence: TGCGCCAGCAGCTCCGGCGGGAGGGAAAAAAACATTCAGTACTTC.

This chain links TRBV6-4 with TRBJ2-1; TRBD1 matches 10 bases. Losses at the gene ends were 6 bases for V and 4 bases for J; bases not matched to a gene: 6. This CDR3 is 15 amino acids long. The V gene's germline CDR1 is MRHNA and CDR2 SNTAGT. Here the CDR3 DNA reads TGTGCCAGCAGAACAGACAGGGGGCTTTACAATGAGCAGTTCTTC. This sequence encodes CASRTDRGLYNEQFF.

This chain uses TRBV27 with TRBJ2-5; D not resolved. Germline loops: CDR1 MNHEY, CDR2 SMNVEV (reference sequence). V was clipped by 3 bases and J by 5 bases, with 13 bases between them. CDR3 length equals 14 residues. The CDR3 sequence: CASSLEGLRETQYF. For the CDR3, the DNA is TGTGCCAGCAGTTTGGAAGGGCTCAGGGAGACCCAGTACTTC.

This chain connects TRBV27 to TRBJ2-2, with unresolved D. Germline V gene sequence: CDR1 MNHEY, CDR2 SMNVEV (reference sequence). The CDR3 sequence is 14 residues long. V lost 7 bases and J 1 base, leaving 10 bases between the germline ends. CDR3 nucleotide sequence: TGTGCCAGCACCCGGCAACTGAACACCGGGGAGCTGTTTTTT. It encodes CASTRQLNTGELFF.

The chain combines TRBV30 with TRBJ2-1, with 7 nucleotides matching TRBD2. Looked up from germline, CDR1 is GTSNPN and CDR2 is SVGIG (reference sequence). Trimming removed 6 bases from V and 2 bases from J; junction bases left unmatched: 4. The CDR3 totals 13 residues. CDR3 bases: TGTGCCTGTTCCGGGAGGCCCTACAATGAGCAGTTCTTC. The encoded protein is CACSGRPYNEQFF.

This clone has a single count. The chain is built from TRBV19 and TRBJ2-7; D gene uncertain. Trimming removed 3 bases from V and 3 bases from J, with 12 bases in between. The CDR3 extends over 14 amino acids. In germline, CDR1 is LNHDA, CDR2 SQIVND (reference sequence). CDR3 sequence (DNA): TGTGCCAGTAGTATGACCAGCTATAGCTACGAGCAGTACTTC. Translating gives CASSMTSYSYEQYF.